A single sample is the source of the 12 T cell receptor beta chains below, sequenced in a study of T-cell reconstitution after alpha-beta-depleted transplantation in children. TCRbeta library construction was performed incorporating unique molecular identifiers. In TCRdb, the PCR reads were re-called with MiXCR into one record per CDR3 protein. The sample lists 250,000 to 350,000 distinct CDR3 sequences; more than 8% were seen once. Sequencing was performed on PBMCs from the stem cell graft donor, taken from the stem cell graft. These receptors were taken from a human donor who donated a stem cell graft to a child with SCID.

The chain recombines TRBV4-1 with TRBJ1-5; D is unresolved. The ends were cut back, 0 bases at V and 8 bases at J, with 8 bases in the middle. Germline V gene lookup returns CDR1 MGHRA and CDR2 YSYEKL. The CDR3 consists of 13 residues. CDR3 DNA: TGCGCCAGCAGCCAAGAAGGCCGGGAGCCCCAGCATTTT. This gives the protein CASSQEGREPQHF.

Of note for this clonotype: Since a much larger clone is just one base distant, this may be a read error. The chain carries TRBV3-1 and TRBJ2-7; D gene ambiguous. The germline V gene has CDR1 LGHDT and CDR2 YNNKEL (reference sequence). CDR3 length equals 14 residues. The CDR3 here is CASTQDPSSYEQYF. The CDR3 region has the DNA TGTGCCAGCACCCAAGACCCGTCCTCCTACGAGCAGTACTTC.

This clonotype has only a few counts. The CDR3 nucleotides read TGTGCCAGCAGTTACTCTCAGGTTGGGGTCTGGTATGAGCAGTTCTTC. Its protein is CASSYSQVGVWYEQFF. V and J are TRBV6-2 or TRBV6-3 and TRBJ2-1; D not certain. The CDR3 sequence is 16 residues long. CDR1 is MNHEY, CDR2 SVGEGT, per germline. V lost 0 bases and J 8 bases, leaving 17 bases between the germline ends.

This clonotype was counted between two and nine times. CDR3 sequence: CASSTPPDKSYF. CDR3 nucleotide sequence: TGTGCCAGCAGTACGCCCCCGGACAAGTCGTACTTC. The chain has TRBV12-3 or TRBV12-4 and TRBJ2-7, with TRBD1 as a possible D gene (5 bases). The CDR3 consists of 12 residues. Trimming removed 5 bases from V and 12 bases from J, with 17 bases in between.

There are many counts of this clonotype. The chain uses TRBV5-1 and TRBJ2-3, with a tentative D call TRBD1 (5 bases). CDR1 is SGHRS and CDR2 is YFSETQ in the germline V gene. The CDR3 contains 18 residues. Trimming left V 0 bases short and J 0 bases short, with 17 bases between. The CDR3: CASSLGGWRQISTDTQYF. The DNA for the CDR3 is TGCGCCAGCAGCTTGGGGGGCTGGCGGCAGATTAGCACAGATACGCAGTATTTT.

This clonotype came up a few times. The rearrangement joins TRBV12-3 or TRBV12-4 to TRBJ2-5; TRBD1 is a possible D gene (5 bases). The CDR3 contains 13 residues. V was cut by 4 bases and J by 5 bases, with 11 bases left in between. CDR3: CASSSGARETQYF. The DNA for the CDR3 is TGTGCCAGCAGTTCTGGGGCCCGGGAGACCCAGTACTTC.

This clonotype has a count of ten or more. The junction differs from germline at one of its ends, possibly a read error. This chain uses TRBV12-3 or TRBV12-4 with TRBJ1-1, with a weak D call TRBD1 (5 bases). This CDR3 region has 15 residues. The CDR3 protein is CASSLADQGNTEAFF. The CDR3 DNA sequence: TGTGCCAGCAGCTTAGCGGACCAGGGGAACACTGAAGCTTTCTTT.

V usage is TRBV4-2 and J usage is TRBJ2-3, with no clear D. Trimming removed 0 bases from V and 0 bases from J, with 7 bases in between. Germline CDR1 LGHNA, CDR2 YNFKEQ. CDR3 length: 15 residues. CDR3 sequence reads: CASSQDRTSTDTQYF. The CDR3 DNA reads TGTGCCAGCAGCCAAGATCGTACTAGCACAGATACGCAGTATTTT.

This chain uses TRBV12-3 or TRBV12-4 with TRBJ1-1, with 7 bases lining up with TRBD1. With V trimmed by 3 bases and J by 6 bases, 10 bases remained unmatched. The CDR3 contains 15 residues. CDR3 sequence (DNA): TGTGCCAGCAGTTTTTTTGCAGGGGGAAAGGCTGAAGCTTTCTTT. It yields the protein CASSFFAGGKAEAFF.

This clonotype was seen only a few times. This chain joins TRBV12-3 or TRBV12-4 and TRBJ1-4, with TRBD1 matching over 7 bases. V was clipped by 5 bases and J by 8 bases; unmatched bases: 11. The CDR3 runs 15 residues. CDR3 sequence reads: CASSPPGRGGEKLFF. The CDR3 bases are TGTGCCAGCAGTCCCCCGGGCAGGGGGGGCGAAAAACTGTTTTTT.

This clonotype was counted many times. The chain has TRBV6-1 and TRBJ2-1; D assignment may be TRBD1 or TRBD2 (5 bases each). Trimming cost V 7 bases and J 9 bases, with 28 bases left between them. CDR1 and CDR2 from the germline V gene are MNHNS and SASEGT. CDR3 length equals 17 residues. CDR3 sequence reads: CASKQVGTPTLVGEQFF. CDR3 coding DNA: TGTGCCAGCAAACAAGTAGGGACCCCGACCCTAGTCGGTGAGCAGTTCTTC.

In its sample, this clonotype was seen a few times. The V and J genes are TRBV7-9 and TRBJ2-7; no definite D call. The germline V and J ends were trimmed by 3 bases and 9 bases, with 24 bases remaining between them. This CDR3 has 16 residues. Germline V gene sequence: CDR1 SEHNR, CDR2 FQNEAQ (reference sequence). In DNA, the CDR3 is TGTGCCAGCAGCTTTTTAGAGACATTTGGCGTAGGAAGGCAGTACTTC. It encodes CASSFLETFGVGRQYF.